This T cell receptor beta chain was obtained from a study of T cells in Graves' hyperthyroidism and ophthalmopathy. Study-wide points: Using 13 V-J features, a model discriminated ophthalmopathy from stable hyperthyroidism. Most expanded thyroid clonotypes above 0.001 recurred in blood.

Researchers amplified the TCR beta CDR3 regions from RNA transcripts. TCR CDR3 underwent first-round RT-PCR with the HTBI primer set. Each CDR3 protein gets one entry after TCRdb re-called the multiplex PCR reads with MiXCR. This sample carries about 260,000 distinct CDR3 sequences, 15% to 20% of them seen once, and the ten largest clones take around 30%. The V gene end was trimmed by 3 bases and the J gene end by 9 bases; junction bases not matched to a gene: 7. This CDR3 spans 13 amino acids. Germline CDR1 reads DFQATT; CDR2 reads SNEGSKA (reference sequence). The study based diagnoses on clinical symptoms, serum thyroxine and TRAb, thyroid ultrasound and orbital computed tomography. About this clonotype itself: The antigen remains undetermined. A much larger clone lies a single base off, so this may be a read error.

Sequencing was done on a sample of blood. The J gene is TRBJ2-1, the V gene TRBV20-1; 8 bases are a match to TRBD1. The clonotype was recovered from a woman between 18 and 30 years old with Graves' ophthalmopathy. The CDR3 protein is CSARMLDRGEQFF. The CDR3 nucleotides are TGCAGTGCTAGGATGCTAGACAGGGGTGAGCAGTTCTTC.